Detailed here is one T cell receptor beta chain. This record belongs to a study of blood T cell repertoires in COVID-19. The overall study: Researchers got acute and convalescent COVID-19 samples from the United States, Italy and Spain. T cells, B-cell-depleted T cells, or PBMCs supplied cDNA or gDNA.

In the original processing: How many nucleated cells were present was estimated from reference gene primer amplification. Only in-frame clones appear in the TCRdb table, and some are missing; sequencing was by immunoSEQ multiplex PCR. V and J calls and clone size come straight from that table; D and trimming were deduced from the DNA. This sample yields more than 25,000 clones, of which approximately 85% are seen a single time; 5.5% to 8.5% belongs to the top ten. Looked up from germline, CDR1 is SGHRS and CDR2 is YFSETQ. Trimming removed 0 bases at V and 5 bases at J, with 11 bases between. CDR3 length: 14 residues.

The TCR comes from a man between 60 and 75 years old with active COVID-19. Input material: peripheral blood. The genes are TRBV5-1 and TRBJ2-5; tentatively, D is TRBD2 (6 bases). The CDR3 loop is CASSLEVGRETQYF. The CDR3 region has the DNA TGCGCCAGCAGCTTGGAGGTTGGGAGGGAGACCCAGTACTTC.